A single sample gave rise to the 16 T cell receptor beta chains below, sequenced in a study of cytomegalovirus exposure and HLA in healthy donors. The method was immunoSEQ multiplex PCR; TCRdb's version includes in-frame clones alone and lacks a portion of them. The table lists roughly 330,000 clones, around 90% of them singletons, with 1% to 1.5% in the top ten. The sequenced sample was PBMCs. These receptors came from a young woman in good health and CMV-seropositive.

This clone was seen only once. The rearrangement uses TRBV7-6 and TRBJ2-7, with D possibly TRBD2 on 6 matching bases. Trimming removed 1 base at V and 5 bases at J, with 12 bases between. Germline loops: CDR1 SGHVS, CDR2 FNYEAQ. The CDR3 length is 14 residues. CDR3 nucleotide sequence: TGTGCCAGCAGCTTAGACGGGAGACGCCACGAGCAGTACTTC. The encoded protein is CASSLDGRRHEQYF.

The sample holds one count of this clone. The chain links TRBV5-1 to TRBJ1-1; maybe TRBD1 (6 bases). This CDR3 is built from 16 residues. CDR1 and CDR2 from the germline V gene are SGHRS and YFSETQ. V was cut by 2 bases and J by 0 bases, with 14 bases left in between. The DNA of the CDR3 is TGCGCCAGCAGCTTACCTGAGGGACATATGAACACTGAAGCTTTCTTT. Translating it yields CASSLPEGHMNTEAFF.

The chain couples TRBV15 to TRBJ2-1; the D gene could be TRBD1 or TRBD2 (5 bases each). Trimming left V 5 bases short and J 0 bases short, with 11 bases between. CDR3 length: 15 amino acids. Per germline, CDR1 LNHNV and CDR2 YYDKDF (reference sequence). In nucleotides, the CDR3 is TGTGCCACCAGCCTCCGGGACGTCTCCTACAATGAGCAGTTCTTC. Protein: CATSLRDVSYNEQFF.

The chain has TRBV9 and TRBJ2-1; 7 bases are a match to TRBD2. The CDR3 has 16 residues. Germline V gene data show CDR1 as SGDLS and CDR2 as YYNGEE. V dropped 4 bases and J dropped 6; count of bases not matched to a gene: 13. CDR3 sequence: CASSSRTSRTANEQFF. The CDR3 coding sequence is TGTGCCAGCAGCTCCCGGACTAGTCGTACCGCCAATGAGCAGTTCTTC.

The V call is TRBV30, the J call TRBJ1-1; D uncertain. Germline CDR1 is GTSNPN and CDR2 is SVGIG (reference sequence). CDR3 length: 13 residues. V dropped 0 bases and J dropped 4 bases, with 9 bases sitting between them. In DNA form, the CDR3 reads TGTGCCTGGAGTGTTTATGGGAGCACTGAAGCTTTCTTT. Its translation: CAWSVYGSTEAFF. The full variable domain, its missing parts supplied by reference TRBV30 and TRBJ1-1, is SQTIHQWPATLVQPVGSPLSLECTVEGTSNPNLYWYRQAAGRGLQLLFYSVGIGQISSEVPQNLSASRPQDRQFILSSKKLLLSDSGFYLCAWSVYGSTEAFFGQGTRLTVV.

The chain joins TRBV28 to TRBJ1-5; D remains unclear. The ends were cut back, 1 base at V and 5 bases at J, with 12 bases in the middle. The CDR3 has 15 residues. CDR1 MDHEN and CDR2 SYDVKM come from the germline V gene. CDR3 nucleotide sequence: TGTGCCAGCAGTTTATATACGGGTGGGGATCAGCCCCAGCATTTT. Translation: CASSLYTGGDQPQHF.

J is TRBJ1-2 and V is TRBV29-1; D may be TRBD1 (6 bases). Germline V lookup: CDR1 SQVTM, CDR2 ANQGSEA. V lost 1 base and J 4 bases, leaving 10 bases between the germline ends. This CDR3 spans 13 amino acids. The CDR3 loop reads CSVEGDNGYGYTF. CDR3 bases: TGCAGCGTTGAAGGGGACAACGGCTATGGCTACACCTTC.

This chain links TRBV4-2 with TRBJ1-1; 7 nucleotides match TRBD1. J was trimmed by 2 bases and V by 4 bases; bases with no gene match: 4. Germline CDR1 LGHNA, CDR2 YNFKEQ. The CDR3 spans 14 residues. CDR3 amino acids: CASSLTGDNTEAFF. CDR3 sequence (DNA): TGTGCCAGCAGCCTAACAGGGGATAACACTGAAGCTTTCTTT.

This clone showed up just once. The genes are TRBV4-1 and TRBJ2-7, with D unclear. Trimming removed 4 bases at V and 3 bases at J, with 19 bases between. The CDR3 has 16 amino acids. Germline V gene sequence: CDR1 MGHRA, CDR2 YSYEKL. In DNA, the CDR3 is TGCGCCAGCAGCCTTGGTCTTTTAAGGAGTGGCTACGAGCAGTACTTC. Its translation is CASSLGLLRSGYEQYF.

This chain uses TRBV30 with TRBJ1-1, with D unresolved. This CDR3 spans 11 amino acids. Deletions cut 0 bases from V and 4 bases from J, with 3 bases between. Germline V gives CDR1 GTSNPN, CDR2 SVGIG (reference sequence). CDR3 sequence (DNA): TGTGCCTGGAGTGTACTCACTGAAGCTTTCTTT. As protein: CAWSVLTEAFF.

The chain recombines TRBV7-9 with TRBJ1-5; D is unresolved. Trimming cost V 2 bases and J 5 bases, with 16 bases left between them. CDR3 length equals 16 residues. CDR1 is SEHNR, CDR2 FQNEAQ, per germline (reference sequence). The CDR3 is CASSLRRADGDQPQHF. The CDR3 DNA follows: TGTGCCAGCAGCTTAAGGAGGGCAGACGGCGATCAGCCCCAGCATTTT.

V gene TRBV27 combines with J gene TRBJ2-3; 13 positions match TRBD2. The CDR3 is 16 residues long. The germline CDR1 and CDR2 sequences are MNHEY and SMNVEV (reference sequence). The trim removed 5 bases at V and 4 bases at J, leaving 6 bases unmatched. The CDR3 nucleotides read TGTGCCAGCAGTCCCAGACTAGCGGGGGGCTCAGATACGCAGTATTTT. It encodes CASSPRLAGGSDTQYF.

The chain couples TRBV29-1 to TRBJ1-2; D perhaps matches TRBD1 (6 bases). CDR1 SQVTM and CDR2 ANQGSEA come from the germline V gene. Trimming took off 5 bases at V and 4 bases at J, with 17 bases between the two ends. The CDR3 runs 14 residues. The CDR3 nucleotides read TGCAGCGTTCACAGACAGGACGGAGGCTATGGCTACACCTTC. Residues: CSVHRQDGGYGYTF. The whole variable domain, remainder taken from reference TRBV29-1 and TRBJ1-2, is SAVISQKPSRDICQRGTSLTIQCQVDSQVTMMFWYRQQPGQSLTLIATANQGSEATYESGFVIDKFPISRPNLTFSTLTVSNMSPEDSSIYLCSVHRQDGGYGYTFGSGTRLTVV.

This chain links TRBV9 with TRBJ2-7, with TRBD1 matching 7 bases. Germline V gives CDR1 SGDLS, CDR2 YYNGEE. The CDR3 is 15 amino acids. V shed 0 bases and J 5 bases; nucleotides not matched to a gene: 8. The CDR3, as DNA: TGTGCCAGCAGCGTAGAGGGGACAGCGGCCGACGAGCAGTACTTC. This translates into CASSVEGTAADEQYF.

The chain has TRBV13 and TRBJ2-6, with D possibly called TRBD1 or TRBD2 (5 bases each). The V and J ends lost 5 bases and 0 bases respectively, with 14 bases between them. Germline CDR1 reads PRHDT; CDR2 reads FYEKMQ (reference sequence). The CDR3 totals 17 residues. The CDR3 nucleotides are TGTGCCAGCAGCAGCCGGGACGTACTCTCTGGGGCCAACGTCCTGACTTTC. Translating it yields CASSSRDVLSGANVLTF.

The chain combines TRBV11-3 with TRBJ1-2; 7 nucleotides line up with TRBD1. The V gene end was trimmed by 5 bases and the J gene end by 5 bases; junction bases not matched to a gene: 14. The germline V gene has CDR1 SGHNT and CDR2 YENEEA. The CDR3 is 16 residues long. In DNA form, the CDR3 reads TGTGCCAGCAGCCACCTAAGACAGGGAGAAAGTTATGGCTACACCTTC. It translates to CASSHLRQGESYGYTF.